The 20 T cell receptor beta chains below come from one sample, sequenced in a study of blood T cell repertoires in COVID-19. Using immunoSEQ multiplex PCR, the repertoire was profiled, and TCRdb retains in-frame clones only, with some absent. The sample holds about 81,000 clones, around 92% seen once. The sample consisted of peripheral blood. The source is a woman between 45 and 60 years old in a cohort sampled during active COVID-19.

This clone was found once. The sample contains more than one DNA sequence encoding this CDR3. The chain employs TRBV10-3 and TRBJ2-3, with a possible D match to TRBD2 (5 bases). CDR1 and CDR2 from the germline V gene are ENHRY and SYGVKD. This CDR3 contains 15 residues. Trimming removed 2 bases at V and 2 bases at J, with 11 bases between. The CDR3 sequence is CAISESAGSTDTQYF. The CDR3 DNA follows: TGTGCCATCAGTGAGAGTGCGGGTTCCACAGATACGCAGTATTTT.

The chain recombines TRBV2 with TRBJ2-7; tentative D call: TRBD1 (5 bases). CDR1 and CDR2 from the germline V gene are SNHLY and FYNNEI. The ends were cut back, 3 bases at V and 4 bases at J, with 10 bases in the middle. The CDR3 is 13 residues long. CDR3 DNA sequence: TGTGCCAGCAGTGAGGGGTCAGGGTACGAGCAGTACTTC. Translating gives CASSEGSGYEQYF.

The rearrangement links TRBV6-5 to TRBJ2-7, with 8 positions matching TRBD1. This CDR3 comprises 16 residues. Germline V CDR1 and CDR2: MNHEY, SVGAGI. The junction had 9 bases not matched to a gene; V was cut back by 3 bases and J by 2 bases. CDR3 protein: CASSYEGQATTYEQYF. CDR3 sequence (DNA): TGTGCCAGCAGTTATGAGGGACAGGCGACAACCTACGAGCAGTACTTC.

Only a few counts were recorded for this clone. V and J are TRBV6-5 and TRBJ2-2; TRBD1 might be the D (6 bases). Looked up from germline, CDR1 is MNHEY and CDR2 is SVGAGI. CDR3 length: 13 amino acids. V was cut by 6 bases and J by 6 bases, with 11 bases left in between. The DNA of the CDR3 is TGTGCCAGCAGAAATACAGGGCCCGGGGAGCTGTTTTTT. This gives the protein CASRNTGPGELFF.

This clone was recorded only once. The chain combines TRBV19 with TRBJ2-1; 10 nucleotides line up with TRBD2. Trimming cost V 4 bases and J 3 bases; bases outside gene matches: 6. Germline loops: CDR1 LNHDA, CDR2 SQIVND (reference sequence). CDR3 length: 16 amino acids. The DNA of the CDR3 is TGTGCCAGTAGTACGCTAGCGGGGGCTGGCTACAATGAGCAGTTCTTC. Protein: CASSTLAGAGYNEQFF.

This clone was seen only a few times. The chain has TRBV7-9 and TRBJ2-2; 11 positions match TRBD2. Trimming at V came to 5 bases and at J to 6 bases, leaving 8 bases not matched to a gene. This CDR3 spans 16 amino acids. CDR1 is SEHNR, CDR2 FQNEAQ, per germline (reference sequence). CDR3 DNA sequence: TGTGCCAGCAGCCCTCGTCAGGGACTAGCGGCCGGGGAGCTGTTTTTT. Its protein is CASSPRQGLAAGELFF.

The V and J genes are TRBV7-2 and TRBJ2-5; 8 bases match TRBD2. V was clipped by 2 bases and J by 4 bases; unmatched bases: 6. CDR1 and CDR2 from the germline V gene are SGHTA and FQGNSA. The CDR3 sequence is 15 residues long. CDR3 sequence (DNA): TGTGCCAGCAGCTTATCAACGGGGGGGCCAGAGACCCAGTACTTC. Its translation: CASSLSTGGPETQYF.

J is TRBJ1-5 and V is TRBV2, with D hard to call. The CDR3 totals 11 residues. CDR1 is SNHLY, CDR2 FYNNEI, per germline. With 3 bases removed from V and 9 bases from J, the gap between germline ends came to 6 bases. The CDR3 DNA reads TGTGCCAGCAGTGATCCGGGGCCCCAGCATTTT. It is translated as CASSDPGPQHF.

A single count supports this clone. Here the CDR3 reads CASSDGLKETQYF. CDR3 nucleotides: TGTGCCAGCAGTGATGGACTAAAAGAGACCCAGTACTTC. The chain carries TRBV6-1 and TRBJ2-5; D may be TRBD2 (6 bases). CDR3 length equals 13 residues. CDR1 and CDR2 from the germline V gene are MNHNS and SASEGT. V lost 3 bases, J lost 3 bases, and 8 bases lay in between.

CDR3: CASRAPDQPQHF. The CDR3 DNA reads as TGCGCCAGCAGGGCCCCAGATCAGCCCCAGCATTTT. The chain employs TRBV10-2 and TRBJ1-5; D is ambiguous. The CDR3 extends over 12 amino acids. The germline CDR1 and CDR2 sequences are WSHSY and SAAADI. V was pared by 6 bases and J by 5 bases, with 8 bases between.

The V gene is TRBV18, the J gene TRBJ1-1, with 7 bases aligning to TRBD1. The germline CDR1 and CDR2 sequences are KGHSH and LQKENI. The V and J ends lost 0 bases and 10 bases, in that order; junction bases with no gene match: 14. The CDR3 covers 16 residues. This CDR3 reads CASSPPHLQGGRGAFF. In DNA, the CDR3 is TGTGCCAGCTCACCACCCCACCTCCAGGGGGGCCGGGGAGCTTTCTTT.

The table lists this clone with a count of one. This chain connects TRBV9 to TRBJ1-4, with no clear D. Per germline, CDR1 SGDLS and CDR2 YYNGEE. The CDR3 loop spans 14 amino acids. Trimming removed 3 bases from V and 0 bases from J, with 6 bases in between. The CDR3 loop is CASSGAPTNEKLFF. Written as DNA, the CDR3 is TGTGCCAGCAGCGGGGCCCCAACTAATGAAAAACTGTTTTTT.

V gene TRBV12-5 combines with J gene TRBJ1-6; TRBD1 might be the D (5 bases). Germline lookup yields CDR1 LGHNT and CDR2 FRNRAP. Trimming stripped 1 base from V and 8 bases from J, with 9 bases between. The CDR3 contains 14 residues. The CDR3: CASGLGVGDSPLHF. The CDR3 DNA follows: TGTGCTAGTGGTTTGGGGGTAGGGGATTCACCCCTCCACTTT.

The chain combines TRBV4-1 with TRBJ2-3; 9 bases line up with TRBD2. Trimming cost V 4 bases and J 4 bases; bases outside gene matches: 6. Per germline, CDR1 MGHRA and CDR2 YSYEKL. This CDR3 region has 15 residues. The CDR3 region is CASSLAGVRADTQYF. The CDR3 bases are TGCGCCAGCAGCCTAGCGGGAGTTAGGGCAGATACGCAGTATTTT.

The rearrangement uses TRBV7-8 and TRBJ1-5, with a possible D match to TRBD1 (5 bases). V lost 1 base to trimming and J lost 10 bases, with 20 bases between them. The germline V gene encodes CDR1 SGHVS and CDR2 FQNEAQ. There are 16 residues in the CDR3. The CDR3 sequence: CASSLVPGPIKRPQHF. The CDR3 DNA follows: TGTGCCAGCAGCTTAGTTCCAGGGCCTATCAAACGACCCCAGCATTTT. The full variable domain, in which reference TRBV7-8 and TRBJ1-5 provide the parts outside the CDR3, is GAGVSQSPRYKVAKRGQDVALRCDPISGHVSLFWYQQALGQGPEFLTYFQNEAQLDKSGLPSDRFFAERPEGSVSTLKIQRTQQEDSAVYLCASSLVPGPIKRPQHFGDGTRLSIL.

The chain couples TRBV5-6 to TRBJ1-4; the D gene is possibly TRBD1 (6 bases). The CDR3 is 11 amino acids. Germline CDR1 and CDR2: SGHDT and YYEEEE. V was trimmed by 5 bases and J by 16 bases, leaving 15 bases between them. The CDR3 DNA sequence: TGTGCCAGCAGAGGAACAGGGCTCTGGTTTTTT. Protein: CASRGTGLWFF.

The genes are TRBV9 and TRBJ1-2, with 7 bases aligning to TRBD1. CDR1 SGDLS and CDR2 YYNGEE come from the germline V gene. V lost 1 base to trimming and J lost 7 bases; unmatched junction nucleotides: 7. The CDR3 loop spans 14 amino acids. CDR3 amino acids: CASSVLGGAGGYTF. The CDR3 region has the DNA TGTGCCAGCAGCGTATTAGGGGGCGCGGGTGGCTACACCTTC.

The gene calls are TRBV19 and TRBJ2-1, with D perhaps matching TRBD2 (5 bases). The CDR3 sequence is 13 residues long. Looked up from germline, CDR1 is LNHDA and CDR2 is SQIVND (reference sequence). Trimming stripped 6 bases from V and 6 bases from J, with 12 bases between. CDR3 sequence (DNA): TGTGCCAGTAGGCCGGAGGCCGTCAATGAGCAGTTCTTC. This gives the protein CASRPEAVNEQFF.

The genes are TRBV6-6 and TRBJ1-3; 7 bases agree with TRBD1. Germline lookup yields CDR1 MNHNY and CDR2 SVGAGI (reference sequence). The ends lost 7 bases at V and 1 base at J; junction bases unmatched: 7. CDR3 size: 15 residues. The CDR3 protein is CASTPSTGSGNTIYF. DNA for the CDR3: TGTGCCAGCACCCCATCGACAGGGTCTGGAAACACCATATATTTT.

The V and J genes are TRBV6-4 and TRBJ2-7; TRBD1 aligns across 8 bases. Per germline, CDR1 MRHNA and CDR2 SNTAGT. V lost 1 base to trimming and J lost 3 bases; unmatched junction nucleotides: 5. This CDR3 is 15 amino acids long. The CDR3 protein is CASSDWRDRNYEQYF. In nucleotides, the CDR3 is TGTGCCAGCAGTGACTGGCGGGACAGGAACTACGAGCAGTACTTC.